Sequencing of this T cell receptor (beta chain) was carried out in a study of CD8+ T cells in alopecia areata. Once RNA had been extracted, it was reverse transcribed into cDNA to act as the sequencing template. Measured with immunoSEQ multiplex PCR; TCRdb has only the in-frame clones, and not every one. Among roughly 180,000 clones, 45% to 60% were seen once, and the ten largest hold roughly a tenth. The ends were cut back, 5 bases at V and 8 bases at J, with 12 bases in the middle. Germline CDR1 MNHEY, CDR2 SVGAGI. This CDR3 spans 12 amino acids. The treatment: oral pan-JAK inhibitor, 5-10 mg twice daily.

This rearrangement joins TRBV6-5 to TRBJ1-2; D not resolved. This sequence was found in a human donor with alopecia areata. The starting material was CD8+ T cells sorted from blood, obtained around week 53, from a patient treated with tofacitinib. CDR3 residues: CASSEAPGGYTF. CDR3 coding DNA: TGTGCCAGCAGTGAAGCCCCCGGCGGCTACACCTTC.